The 24 T cell receptor beta chains in this list originate from one sample, sequenced in a study of blood T cell repertoires in COVID-19. The protocol was immunoSEQ multiplex PCR, while the TCRdb copy is restricted to in-frame clones and leaves out a portion. The data show 150,000 to 200,000 clones, 70% to 90% seen once. The specimen sequenced was peripheral blood. The receptors were sampled from a woman older than 75 in a cohort sampled during active or convalescent COVID-19.

The rearrangement uses TRBV30 and TRBJ2-3; 7 bases fit TRBD1. Germline V gives CDR1 GTSNPN, CDR2 SVGIG (reference sequence). Germline trimming cut 0 bases from V and 0 bases from J; bases unmatched to any gene: 3. This CDR3 region has 15 residues. The CDR3 nucleotides are TGTGCCTGGAGTGTTGAGGGGGCGAGCACAGATACGCAGTATTTT. It is translated as CAWSVEGASTDTQYF.

This rearrangement joins TRBV19 to TRBJ1-1; weak D call: TRBD1 (6 bases). The CDR3 extends over 13 amino acids. Germline V gene lookup returns CDR1 LNHDA and CDR2 SQIVND (reference sequence). V was shortened by 6 bases and J by 0 bases, with 8 bases between the two germline ends. The CDR3 DNA is TGTGCCAGTAGCAGGGGCGTGAACACTGAAGCTTTCTTT. It is translated as CASSRGVNTEAFF.

This sequence joins TRBV4-1 and TRBJ2-2; 8 bases map to TRBD1. J lost 4 bases, V lost 2 bases, and 12 bases had no gene match. This CDR3 is built from 18 residues. From germline, CDR1 is MGHRA and CDR2 YSYEKL. Here the CDR3 reads CASSQSSQGAYGTGELFF. DNA for the CDR3: TGCGCCAGCAGCCAATCAAGCCAGGGGGCGTACGGCACCGGGGAGCTGTTTTTT.

The chain recombines TRBV9 with TRBJ2-3; D gene uncertain. In germline, CDR1 is SGDLS, CDR2 YYNGEE. V gave up 0 bases and J gave up 5 bases, with 13 bases separating them. The CDR3 has 15 residues. The CDR3 protein is CASSVEASSGDTQYF. CDR3 in DNA: TGTGCCAGCAGCGTAGAGGCCAGCTCGGGAGATACGCAGTATTTT.

The chain links TRBV7-9 to TRBJ1-1, with D unclear. The ends were cut back, 5 bases at V and 2 bases at J, with 12 bases in the middle. In germline, CDR1 is SEHNR, CDR2 FQNEAQ (reference sequence). The CDR3 is 14 residues long. CDR3 amino acids: CASSTAGFNTEAFF. The DNA for the CDR3 is TGTGCCAGCAGCACCGCAGGCTTTAACACTGAAGCTTTCTTT.

The chain is built from TRBV30 and TRBJ1-1; D not certain. CDR1 GTSNPN and CDR2 SVGIG come from the germline V gene (reference sequence). V dropped 5 bases and J dropped 2 bases, with 15 bases sitting between them. This CDR3 has 14 residues. The CDR3 coding sequence is TGTGCCTGGGATAAACGGAGAACTAACACTGAAGCTTTCTTT. Its translation: CAWDKRRTNTEAFF.

The gene calls are TRBV2 and TRBJ2-1; TRBD2 aligns across 11 bases. CDR3 length: 12 residues. The V gene's germline CDR1 is SNHLY and CDR2 FYNNEI. The V segment lost 6 bases and the J segment 12 bases; nucleotides outside the gene matches: 4. CDR3 amino acids: CASSQGLAVQFF. The CDR3 DNA reads TGTGCCAGCAGCCAGGGACTAGCGGTGCAGTTCTTC.

V is TRBV7-6 and J is TRBJ2-3, with D tentatively TRBD2 (7 bases). V lost 1 base and J lost 1, with 12 bases in between. Germline assignment: CDR1 SGHVS and CDR2 FNYEAQ. The CDR3 sequence is 16 residues long. The CDR3: CASSLEGGFGTDTQYF. In nucleotides, the CDR3 is TGTGCCAGCAGCTTAGAGGGGGGGTTCGGCACAGATACGCAGTATTTT.

This clone has just a few counts. The V gene is TRBV6-5, the J gene TRBJ2-7; TRBD1 might be the D (5 bases). V lost 6 bases and J 7 bases, leaving 13 bases between the germline ends. CDR3 length equals 12 residues. Germline-derived CDR1 and CDR2 are MNHEY and SVGAGI. CDR3 nucleotide sequence: TGTGCCAGCAGCCTGGCGAAGGGGGAGCAGTACGTC. Residues: CASSLAKGEQYV.

This sequence joins TRBV6-5 and TRBJ1-3, with TRBD1 matching 7 bases. The germline V gene encodes CDR1 MNHEY and CDR2 SVGAGI. This CDR3 is built from 15 residues. Losses at the gene ends were 7 bases for V and 1 base for J; bases not matched to a gene: 7. The CDR3 loop is CASTLDRTSGNTIYF. CDR3 DNA sequence: TGTGCCAGCACCTTGGACAGGACTTCTGGAAACACCATATATTTT.

V is TRBV30 and J is TRBJ2-7, with D unresolved. Germline V gene lookup returns CDR1 GTSNPN and CDR2 SVGIG (reference sequence). The CDR3 contains 12 residues. The V gene lost 0 bases and the J gene lost 6 bases, with 9 bases spanning the gap. The CDR3 loop is CAWSVNSGEQYV. CDR3 in DNA: TGTGCCTGGAGTGTAAACAGTGGCGAGCAGTACGTC.

The V gene is TRBV30, the J gene TRBJ2-1, with D perhaps matching TRBD2 (5 bases). This CDR3 region has 12 residues. V lost 0 bases to trimming and J lost 8 bases, with 8 bases between them. Germline CDR1 GTSNPN, CDR2 SVGIG (reference sequence). The CDR3 reads CAWSVPGYEQFF. DNA for the CDR3: TGTGCCTGGAGTGTACCGGGGTATGAGCAGTTCTTC.

The chain has TRBV6-5 and TRBJ2-2; 7 nucleotides align to TRBD2. Unmatched junction bases numbered 7, after V lost 6 bases and J lost 6 bases. This CDR3 is 14 amino acids long. The germline V gene has CDR1 MNHEY and CDR2 SVGAGI. The CDR3 nucleotides read TGTGCCAGCAGCCCCCCGGGGAGGGCCGGGGAGCTGTTTTTT. Residues: CASSPPGRAGELFF.

In regard to this clone: The same CDR3 is also encoded by other DNA sequences in this sample. The J gene is TRBJ1-1, the V gene TRBV18, with 7 bases lining up with TRBD1. The V gene's germline CDR1 is KGHSH and CDR2 LQKENI. The CDR3 length is 14 residues. V lost 3 bases, J lost 0 bases, and 1 base stayed unmatched. The CDR3 DNA reads as TGTGCCAGCTCACCGGGACAGCTGAACACTGAAGCTTTCTTT. Translated, it gives CASSPGQLNTEAFF.

The chain employs TRBV5-4 and TRBJ1-2; D might be TRBD1 (6 bases). V was trimmed by 4 bases and J by 6 bases, leaving 19 bases between them. This CDR3 has 15 residues. Germline CDR1 SGHNT, CDR2 YYREEE (reference sequence). In DNA, the CDR3 is TGTGCCAGCAGCCGGAGATACACAGGGACGAATGGCTACACCTTC. Translation gives CASSRRYTGTNGYTF.

V usage is TRBV6-5 and J usage is TRBJ1-2; 9 bases line up with TRBD1. Germline CDR1 is MNHEY and CDR2 is SVGAGI. V lost 8 bases and J lost 3; bases outside the gene matches: 10. CDR3 length: 15 amino acids. The chain's CDR3 is CASSGTGLLDYGYTF. CDR3 DNA: TGTGCCAGCTCTGGGACAGGGCTTTTAGACTATGGCTACACCTTC.

V and J are TRBV5-5 and TRBJ2-2; 7 bases map to TRBD2. Germline assignment: CDR1 SGHKS and CDR2 YYEKEE (reference sequence). The CDR3 totals 17 residues. V trimming: 2 bases; J trimming: 6 bases; junction bases outside the gene matches: 13. CDR3 region: CASSFGLHASGPGELFF. The DNA of the CDR3 is TGTGCCAGCAGCTTTGGCCTCCACGCTAGCGGTCCCGGGGAGCTGTTTTTT.

V gene TRBV7-2 combines with J gene TRBJ2-5; TRBD1 matches 9 bases. The CDR3 has 15 amino acids. CDR1 is SGHTA, CDR2 FQGNSA, per germline. V lost 1 base and J lost 5; bases outside the gene matches: 5. The CDR3 here is CASSLGGQGGETQYF. In DNA form, the CDR3 reads TGTGCCAGCAGCTTAGGGGGACAGGGTGGTGAGACCCAGTACTTC.

V is TRBV6-5 and J is TRBJ1-2, with unresolved D. The V end was cut by 5 bases, the J end by 4 bases, with 8 bases between. Germline V gene lookup returns CDR1 MNHEY and CDR2 SVGAGI. This CDR3 has 12 amino acids. CDR3 protein: CASSPGIYGYTF. The CDR3 coding sequence is TGTGCCAGCAGTCCCGGGATCTATGGCTACACCTTC.

The chain combines TRBV19 with TRBJ1-6, with TRBD1 identical over 8 bases. CDR3 length: 17 residues. Germline V lookup: CDR1 LNHDA, CDR2 SQIVND (reference sequence). The V and J ends lost 5 bases and 8 bases, in that order; junction bases with no gene match: 14. As DNA, the CDR3 is TGTGCCAGTAGTCCCGGGACAGGCACACGGATGTATTCACCCCTCCACTTT. It translates to CASSPGTGTRMYSPLHF. Looking up the rest from reference TRBV19 and TRBJ1-6 gives the full variable domain: DGGITQSPKYLFRKEGQNVTLSCEQNLNHDAMYWYRQDPGQGLRLIYYSQIVNDFQKGDIAEGYSVSREKKESFPLTVTSAQKNPTAFYLCASSPGTGTRMYSPLHFGNGTRLTVT.

The J gene is TRBJ2-7, the V gene TRBV7-8; 9 bases map to TRBD1. The J segment lost 7 bases and the V segment lost 4 bases, leaving 5 bases of the junction unmatched. The CDR3 is made up of 13 amino acids. Germline V CDR1 and CDR2: SGHVS, FQNEAQ. This CDR3 is CASSSGQGWEQYF. CDR3 in DNA: TGTGCCAGCAGCTCGGGACAGGGATGGGAGCAGTACTTC.

In this sample, this clone turned up once. This sequence joins TRBV24-1 and TRBJ2-2; TRBD2 matches at 8 bases. CDR3 length equals 20 residues. The ends lost 0 bases at V and 0 bases at J; junction bases unmatched: 11. The germline gives CDR1 KGHDR, CDR2 SFDVKD. This CDR3 reads CATSDLGPAAGGPNTGELFF. The CDR3 nucleotides are TGTGCCACCAGTGATTTGGGTCCTGCTGCGGGAGGCCCGAACACCGGGGAGCTGTTTTTT.

The genes are TRBV7-2 and TRBJ1-2, with D hard to call. V dropped 2 bases and J dropped 0 bases, with 10 bases sitting between them. Germline CDR1 and CDR2: SGHTA and FQGNSA. The CDR3 totals 15 residues. The CDR3 region is CASSLFVQANYGYTF. The CDR3 nucleotides read TGTGCCAGCAGCTTATTCGTGCAGGCTAACTATGGCTACACCTTC.

The chain carries TRBV7-9 and TRBJ2-1; D call uncertain. Germline CDR1 and CDR2: SEHNR and FQNEAQ (reference sequence). Between the trimmed V and J ends, which lost 2 bases and 4 bases, there was a span of 3 bases. The CDR3 is made up of 12 amino acids. Here the CDR3 DNA reads TGTGCCAGCAGCTTACAGTACAATGAGCAGTTCTTC. Encoded protein: CASSLQYNEQFF.